These 22 T cell receptor beta chains originate from one sample sequenced in a study of cytomegalovirus exposure and HLA in healthy donors. The primer mix had 60 Vbeta and 13 Jbeta primers. The method was immunoSEQ multiplex PCR; TCRdb's version includes in-frame clones alone and lacks a portion of them. The sample shows 90,000 to 110,000 clones, around 77% of them seen only once. The sample consisted of PBMCs. The source of these receptors is a woman aged 40 to 49 in good health and CMV-seropositive.

Regarding this clone: The junction shows a germline mismatch at one end, possibly a read error. The chain is built from TRBV6-1 and TRBJ2-2, with 8 bases identical to TRBD2. Per the germline V gene, CDR1 is MNHNS and CDR2 is SASEGT. This CDR3 contains 16 residues. As DNA, the CDR3 is TGTGCCAGCACTGAACTACTAGCGGAGAACACCGGGGAGCTGTTTTTT. It is translated as CASTELLAENTGELFF.

This rearrangement joins TRBV4-2 to TRBJ2-1; TRBD2 is a possible D gene (6 bases). V dropped 0 bases and J dropped 4 bases, with 7 bases sitting between them. The CDR3 totals 14 residues. Germline-derived CDR1 and CDR2 are LGHNA and YNFKEQ. CDR3 sequence (DNA): TGTGCCAGCAGCCAAGACGGGGGTTACAATGAGCAGTTCTTC. Its translation: CASSQDGGYNEQFF.

In DNA form, the CDR3 reads TGTGCCAGTAGGGCCAGAGACAGGGACTACGAGCAGTACTTC. Its protein is CASRARDRDYEQYF. The V gene is TRBV19, the J gene TRBJ2-7; 7 bases align to TRBD1. J gave up 3 bases and V 6 bases, and 8 bases lay outside the gene matches. The CDR3 sequence is 14 residues long. Per germline, CDR1 LNHDA and CDR2 SQIVND (reference sequence).

This sequence joins TRBV28 and TRBJ2-5, with TRBD2 as a possible D gene (6 bases). CDR3 length equals 12 residues. V was shortened by 5 bases and J by 6 bases, with 10 bases between the two germline ends. Germline CDR1 is MDHEN and CDR2 is SYDVKM. The CDR3 DNA follows: TGTGCCAGCAGTGGAGGGCCGAAGACCCAGTACTTC. Protein sequence: CASSGGPKTQYF. The full variable domain, rest sourced from reference TRBV28 and TRBJ2-5, is DVKVTQSSRYLVKRTGEKVFLECVQDMDHENMFWYRQDPGLGLRLIYFSYDVKMKEKGDIPEGYSVSREKKERFSLILESASTNQTSMYLCASSGGPKTQYFGPGTRLLVL.

The V call is TRBV5-1, the J call TRBJ2-2, with 8 bases lining up with TRBD1. Germline V gene lookup returns CDR1 SGHRS and CDR2 YFSETQ. CDR3 length: 15 amino acids. The V gene end was trimmed by 5 bases and the J gene end by 6 bases; junction bases not matched to a gene: 9. The CDR3 protein is CASSVSQGVSGELFF. CDR3 in DNA: TGCGCCAGCAGTGTGTCACAGGGGGTATCCGGGGAGCTGTTTTTT.

The chain is built from TRBV4-2 and TRBJ2-3; 9 nucleotides align to TRBD2. CDR1 is LGHNA, CDR2 YNFKEQ, per germline. V was clipped by 4 bases and J by 1 base; unmatched bases: 12. The length of the CDR3 is 18 residues. CDR3: CASSPPGTSPLGTDTQYF. The CDR3 region has the DNA TGTGCCAGCAGCCCACCCGGGACTAGCCCATTGGGCACAGATACGCAGTATTTT.

Note on this clone: The same CDR3 can be traced to other DNA sequences in this sample. The chain combines TRBV18 with TRBJ2-5; D is unclear. Germline assignment: CDR1 KGHSH and CDR2 LQKENI. The CDR3 covers 11 residues. V lost 3 bases, J lost 4 bases, and 3 bases lay in between. CDR3: CASSPRETQYF. DNA for the CDR3: TGTGCCAGCTCACCGAGAGAGACCCAGTACTTC.

V gene TRBV9 combines with J gene TRBJ2-2, with a weak D call TRBD2 (5 bases). The CDR3 loop spans 16 amino acids. Germline CDR1 SGDLS, CDR2 YYNGEE. V shed 0 bases and J shed 4 bases, with 13 bases lying between them. The CDR3 nucleotides read TGTGCCAGCAGCGTAGCTATACTAGATTCCACCGGGGAGCTGTTTTTT. This gives the protein CASSVAILDSTGELFF.

This chain links TRBV29-1 with TRBJ1-2, with D perhaps TRBD1 (5 bases). Trimming removed 4 bases from V and 2 bases from J, with 14 bases in between. In germline, CDR1 is SQVTM, CDR2 ANQGSEA. The CDR3 covers 14 residues. The CDR3 nucleotides read TGCAGCGTTGTTTCCTTTGGGGCCAACTATGGCTACACCTTC. It is translated as CSVVSFGANYGYTF.

The rearrangement joins TRBV29-1 to TRBJ2-7, with 7 bases aligning to TRBD2. CDR3 length: 10 residues. The V gene end was trimmed by 6 bases and the J gene end by 9 bases; junction bases not matched to a gene: 5. In germline, CDR1 is SQVTM, CDR2 ANQGSEA. The CDR3, as DNA: TGCAGCGTCAGGGAGGGACTGCAGTACTTC. It codes for CSVREGLQYF.

The table lists this clone with a count of one. The chain is built from TRBV6-5 and TRBJ2-7, with TRBD2 identical over 11 bases. CDR1 MNHEY and CDR2 SVGAGI come from the germline V gene. This CDR3 has 15 residues. V was pared by 2 bases and J by 3 bases, with 3 bases of the junction left unmatched. The DNA of the CDR3 is TGTGCCAGCAGTTACACCGGACTAGCGGGCTACGAGCAGTACTTC. Its protein is CASSYTGLAGYEQYF.

The chain recombines TRBV5-4 with TRBJ2-7; D is ambiguous. Trimming cost V 0 bases and J 5 bases, with 3 bases left between them. This CDR3 comprises 11 residues. Germline CDR1 reads SGHNT; CDR2 reads YYREEE (reference sequence). The CDR3 nucleotides read TGTGCCAGCAGCTTGGACAACGAGCAGTACTTC. Translating gives CASSLDNEQYF.

The chain joins TRBV18 to TRBJ2-3; D is undetermined. CDR1 and CDR2 from the germline V gene are KGHSH and LQKENI. The CDR3 is 15 amino acids. Trimming stripped 1 base from V and 1 base from J, with 9 bases between. The CDR3, as DNA: TGTGCCAGCTCACCACGATGGGCTGGCACAGATACGCAGTATTTT. It yields the protein CASSPRWAGTDTQYF.

The sample holds a few counts of this clone. CDR3 amino acids: CASSPDRYTEAFF. CDR3 coding DNA: TGTGCCAGCAGTCCAGACAGATACACTGAAGCTTTCTTT. The chain joins TRBV28 to TRBJ1-1; TRBD1 might be the D (5 bases). V lost 5 bases, J lost 3 bases, and 10 bases lay in between. Germline V lookup: CDR1 MDHEN, CDR2 SYDVKM. This CDR3 spans 13 amino acids.

The genes are TRBV9 and TRBJ1-1, with TRBD1 matching over 10 bases. CDR1 and CDR2 (germline): SGDLS, YYNGEE. V lost 4 bases and J lost 6; bases outside the gene matches: 12. CDR3 length: 16 amino acids. The CDR3 sequence: CASSPRWGQGNAEAFF. The CDR3 nucleotides are TGTGCCAGCAGCCCCCGGTGGGGACAGGGGAATGCTGAAGCTTTCTTT.

The V and J genes are TRBV4-3 and TRBJ1-4; tentative D call: TRBD1 (6 bases). Deletions cut 1 base from V and 4 bases from J, with 13 bases between. Germline lookup yields CDR1 LGHNA and CDR2 YSLEER. The CDR3 consists of 16 residues. CDR3 sequence: CASSQAYRAYNEKLFF. As DNA, the CDR3 is TGCGCCAGCAGCCAAGCCTACAGGGCGTATAATGAAAAACTGTTTTTT.

The chain employs TRBV7-2 and TRBJ2-5; 9 positions match TRBD2. The CDR3 contains 16 residues. The J segment lost 5 bases and the V segment lost 6 bases, leaving 13 bases of the junction unmatched. Germline lookup yields CDR1 SGHTA and CDR2 FQGNSA. CDR3 in DNA: TGTGCCAGCAGGCCGGGCGGGGGGGGGCCCGGGGAGACCCAGTACTTC. This encodes CASRPGGGGPGETQYF. The full variable domain, completed using reference TRBV7-2 and TRBJ2-5, is GAGVSQSPSNKVTEKGKDVELRCDPISGHTALYWYRQSLGQGLEFLIYFQGNSAPDKSGLPSDRFSAERTGGSVSTLTIQRTQQEDSAVYLCASRPGGGGPGETQYFGPGTRLLVL.

This chain uses TRBV11-2 with TRBJ2-7; the match to TRBD1 covers 8 bases. This CDR3 comprises 13 residues. Germline loops: CDR1 SGHAT, CDR2 FQNNGV. Losses at the gene ends were 5 bases for V and 2 bases for J; bases not matched to a gene: 2. The CDR3 spells CASSRTGPYEQYF. The CDR3 DNA reads TGTGCCAGCAGCCGGACAGGGCCCTACGAGCAGTACTTC.

The table lists this clone with a count of one. V gene TRBV13 combines with J gene TRBJ2-1; TRBD1 might be the D (5 bases). V was clipped by 6 bases and J by 4 bases, with 16 bases between them. The germline V gene encodes CDR1 PRHDT and CDR2 FYEKMQ (reference sequence). This CDR3 contains 15 residues. Here the CDR3 reads CASRARLGVYNEQFF. The CDR3 DNA sequence: TGTGCCAGCAGAGCAAGGCTAGGGGTTTACAATGAGCAGTTCTTC.

The chain carries TRBV5-1 and TRBJ1-2; 9 bases agree with TRBD1. The CDR3 has 14 residues. Germline values: CDR1 SGHRS, CDR2 YFSETQ. With V trimmed by 4 bases and J by 6 bases, 7 bases remained unmatched. CDR3 loop: CASSVTGGADGYTF. The CDR3, as DNA: TGCGCCAGCAGCGTAACAGGGGGCGCCGATGGCTACACCTTC.

The chain carries TRBV25-1 and TRBJ2-5, with D tentatively TRBD2 (6 bases). Trimming took off 6 bases at V and 4 bases at J, with 9 bases between the two ends. The CDR3 covers 12 residues. CDR1 and CDR2 from the germline V gene are MGHDK and SYGVNS. The CDR3 nucleotides are TGTGCCAGCAGGGGGGGTCGAGAGACCCAGTACTTC. It encodes CASRGGRETQYF.

The chain is built from TRBV7-2 and TRBJ1-2; possible D gene TRBD1, 6 bases. Germline V gene lookup returns CDR1 SGHTA and CDR2 FQGNSA. V was cut by 5 bases and J by 2 bases, with 6 bases left in between. CDR3 size: 12 residues. The CDR3 protein is CASSQGNYGYTF. CDR3 DNA: TGTGCCAGCAGCCAGGGGAACTATGGCTACACCTTC.